This is a list of T cell receptor beta chains from one sample in a study of cytomegalovirus exposure and HLA in healthy donors. The table came from immunoSEQ multiplex PCR; TCRdb's copy has only in-frame clones and leaves some out. The sample comprises some 130,000 clones, 66% of which are singletons, and over 1.5% rests with the top ten. The material sequenced was PBMCs. These receptors originate from a human donor in good health. Each CDR3 is given with its conserved first and last residue. D genes are given only for firm matches. The size of a clone is reported for some rows only, either as once, few or many, or as a class for expanded clones.

TRBD1	TRBV7-9	TRBJ2-7	14	NA	CASRQGTGRYEQYF	TGTGCCAGCAGACAAGGGACAGGGAGGTACGAGCAGTACTTC
TRBD1	TRBV7-8	TRBJ2-7	15	NA	CASSPHRDRVREQYF	TGTGCCAGCAGCCCGCACCGGGACAGGGTACGCGAGCAGTACTTC
TRBD2	TRBV28	TRBJ2-7	14	few	CASSLIAGANEQYF	TGTGCCAGCAGTTTAATAGCGGGAGCGAACGAGCAGTACTTC
NA	TRBV2	TRBJ1-6	15	NA	CASMGAGGRDSPLHF	TGTGCCAGCATGGGGGCGGGAGGACGGGATTCACCCCTCCACTTT
NA	TRBV7-8	TRBJ2-7	14	few	CASSLRQITYEQYF	TGTGCCAGCAGCCTCCGACAGATTACCTACGAGCAGTACTTC
NA	TRBV5-4	TRBJ2-2	15	NA	CASSFPGLATGELFF	TGTGCCAGCAGCTTCCCAGGGCTTGCCACCGGGGAGCTGTTTTTT
TRBD2	TRBV11-3	TRBJ2-1	17	few	CASSLEQTSGRSDEQFF	TGTGCCAGCAGCTTAGAACAAACTAGCGGGAGGTCCGATGAGCAGTTCTTC
TRBD2	TRBV5-1	TRBJ2-7	17	NA	CASSLVSSGASSYEQYF	TGCGCCAGCAGCTTGGTGTCTAGCGGGGCGAGCTCCTACGAGCAGTACTTC
NA	TRBV11-3	TRBJ1-5	14	NA	CASSLAGEGQPQHF	TGTGCCAGCAGCTTGGCGGGGGAAGGTCAGCCCCAGCATTTT
NA	TRBV7-3	TRBJ2-5	13	NA	CASSLVMGETQYF	TGTGCCAGCAGCTTAGTGATGGGCGAGACCCAGTACTTC
NA	TRBV28	TRBJ2-7	16	NA	CASSPRFQGRHYEQYF	TGTGCCAGCAGTCCCCGGTTTCAGGGCCGGCACTACGAGCAGTACTTC
NA	TRBV29-1	TRBJ2-7	11	NA	CSVEDRDEQYF	TGCAGCGTTGAAGATCGCGACGAGCAGTACTTC
TRBD2	TRBV5-6	TRBJ2-7	13	few	CASSPGGIVAQYF	TGTGCCAGCAGTCCGGGGGGGATCGTGGCGCAGTACTTC
TRBD1	TRBV7-2	TRBJ2-2	16	NA	CASSTYRGPNTGELFF	TGTGCCAGCAGCACCTACAGGGGCCCGAACACCGGGGAGCTGTTTTTT
NA	TRBV19	TRBJ1-6	14	NA	CASSIARGNSPLHF	TGTGCCAGTAGTATCGCCAGGGGTAATTCACCCCTCCACTTT
TRBD2	TRBV27	TRBJ2-7	15	NA	CASNPSGTLSKEQYF	TGTGCCAGCAATCCTAGCGGGACCCTTTCAAAAGAGCAGTACTTC
TRBD2	TRBV5-1	TRBJ2-1	19	NA	CASSVPPASSGLTYNEQFF	TGCGCCAGCAGCGTGCCCCCAGCGTCTAGCGGGCTTACCTACAATGAGCAGTTCTTC
NA	TRBV28	TRBJ1-1	12	NA	CASSFQRTEAFF	TGTGCCAGCAGTTTCCAGAGGACTGAAGCTTTCTTT
NA	TRBV7-2	TRBJ2-6	17	NA	CASSYREWSSGANVLTF	TGTGCCAGCAGCTACAGGGAATGGAGCTCTGGGGCCAACGTCCTGACTTTC
TRBD2	TRBV25-1	TRBJ2-3	14	NA	CASSEAGGPDTQYF	TGTGCCAGCAGTGAGGCGGGAGGGCCGGATACGCAGTATTTT
TRBD2	TRBV7-8	TRBJ2-7	15	NA	CASSPRTRRSYEQYF	TGTGCCAGCAGCCCCCGGACTAGGAGATCCTACGAGCAGTACTTC
NA	TRBV9	TRBJ2-7	12	few	CASSAGSGEQYF	TGTGCCAGCAGCGCCGGTTCCGGGGAGCAGTACTTC
NA	TRBV4-1	TRBJ1-2	16	few	CASSRGGQLLNYGYTF	TGCGCCAGCAGCCGCGGTGGACAGCTCCTTAACTATGGCTACACCTTC
TRBD1	TRBV18	TRBJ2-3	18	NA	CASSPRQGAYESTDTQYF	TGTGCCAGCTCACCGCGACAGGGGGCGTACGAGTCCACAGATACGCAGTATTTT
NA	TRBV5-1	TRBJ2-1	14	NA	CASSASRDSGPPFF	TGCGCCAGCAGCGCCTCAAGGGACTCCGGCCCCCCCTTCTTC
NA	TRBV9	TRBJ2-2	13	NA	CASSLKNTGELFF	TGTGCCAGCAGCCTAAAGAACACCGGGGAGCTGTTTTTT